The 6 T cell receptor beta chains in this list originate from one sample, sequenced in a study of blood T cell repertoires in COVID-19. TCRdb's copy holds only in-frame clones and misses some; the assay was immunoSEQ multiplex PCR. The table shows 70,000 to 100,000 clones, with about 88% occurring only once. The specimen sequenced was peripheral blood. These receptors were taken from a woman at least 80 years old with acute or convalescent COVID-19.

This chain joins TRBV19 and TRBJ1-1, with no clear D. Germline V CDR1 and CDR2: LNHDA, SQIVND (reference sequence). The CDR3 length is 11 residues. V was trimmed by 5 bases and J by 11 bases, leaving 12 bases between them. Here the CDR3 reads CASSYSGGAFF. The CDR3 DNA reads TGTGCCAGTAGTTACAGCGGCGGGGCTTTCTTT. The whole variable domain, remainder taken from reference TRBV19 and TRBJ1-1, is DGGITQSPKYLFRKEGQNVTLSCEQNLNHDAMYWYRQDPGQGLRLIYYSQIVNDFQKGDIAEGYSVSREKKESFPLTVTSAQKNPTAFYLCASSYSGGAFFGQGTRLTVV.

The chain combines TRBV24-1 with TRBJ2-3, with a tentative D call TRBD1 (6 bases). V was pared by 7 bases and J by 6 bases, with 19 bases between. Germline CDR1 and CDR2: KGHDR and SFDVKD. The CDR3 covers 15 residues. The CDR3 sequence: CATSKQGALRDTQYF. CDR3 sequence (DNA): TGTGCCACCAGCAAACAGGGAGCTTTACGGGATACGCAGTATTTT.

The J gene is TRBJ1-2, the V gene TRBV19, with 9 bases fitting TRBD1. The CDR3 loop spans 14 amino acids. Germline-derived CDR1 and CDR2 are LNHDA and SQIVND (reference sequence). The V and J ends lost 5 bases and 4 bases, in that order; junction bases with no gene match: 5. CDR3 loop: CASSHRGRLYGYTF. Written as DNA, the CDR3 is TGTGCCAGTAGTCACAGGGGGCGTCTCTATGGCTACACCTTC.

The chain recombines TRBV11-2 with TRBJ2-5; 14 bases are shared with TRBD2. Looked up from germline, CDR1 is SGHAT and CDR2 is FQNNGV. The CDR3 length is 18 residues. V lost 4 bases to trimming and J lost 1 base; unmatched junction nucleotides: 8. CDR3: CASSSRIGLAGGQETQYF. The CDR3 DNA follows: TGTGCCAGCAGCTCACGCATAGGACTAGCGGGGGGCCAAGAGACCCAGTACTTC.

The gene calls are TRBV4-3 and TRBJ2-5; 7 bases match TRBD2. V lost 4 bases, J lost 7 bases, and 12 bases stayed unmatched. The germline gives CDR1 LGHNA, CDR2 YSLEER. The CDR3 loop spans 15 amino acids. The CDR3 bases are TGCGCCAGCAGCCGTACGAACCGGGAGGATGGGACCCAGTACTTC. Translated, it gives CASSRTNREDGTQYF.

The J gene is TRBJ2-5, the V gene TRBV24-1, with D perhaps TRBD2 (5 bases). Looked up from germline, CDR1 is KGHDR and CDR2 is SFDVKD. This CDR3 contains 13 residues. V was trimmed by 6 bases and J by 2 bases, leaving 9 bases between them. The CDR3 sequence is CATSRGKQETQYF. The CDR3 nucleotides read TGTGCCACCAGTAGAGGGAAACAAGAGACCCAGTACTTC.